This is a list of T cell receptor beta chains from one sample in a study of blood T cell repertoires in COVID-19. Sequencing used immunoSEQ multiplex PCR; TCRdb keeps in-frame clones, though not all of them. In the table there are 130,000 or so clones, 80% to 90% of which are singletons. The sequenced sample consisted of PBMCs or T cells enriched from blood (not recorded which). The source is a man between 40 and 49 years old with acute COVID-19. Each CDR3 is given with its conserved first and last residue. D genes are given only for firm matches. Expanded clones get a size class; other rows say once, few or many, or leave the size out.

J	D	V	length	size	CDR3	DNA
TRBJ2-1	TRBD2	TRBV24-1	16	NA	CATSEKGSGGRNEQFF	TGTGCCACCAGTGAGAAGGGTAGCGGGGGCCGAAATGAGCAGTTCTTC
TRBJ2-4	TRBD2	TRBV6-5	12	few	CASSLGGDIQYF	TGTGCCAGCAGTCTGGGGGGGGACATTCAGTACTTC
TRBJ2-3	TRBD2	TRBV3-1/TRBV3-2	16	NA	CASSLLSGGGTDTQYF	TGTGCCAGCAGCCTCCTTAGCGGGGGGGGCACAGATACGCAGTATTTT
TRBJ1-2	TRBD1	TRBV19	13	NA	CAIQGARGYGYTF	TGTGCCATCCAGGGGGCGCGGGGCTATGGCTACACCTTC
TRBJ1-2	TRBD1	TRBV3-1/TRBV3-2	16	NA	CASSRRDRALLESYTF	TGTGCCAGCAGCCGCCGGGACAGGGCCCTTCTCGAGAGCTACACCTTC
TRBJ2-1	TRBD2	TRBV2	16	NA	CASRETSLVPSNEQFF	TGTGCCAGCAGGGAGACTAGCCTCGTACCCTCCAATGAGCAGTTCTTC
TRBJ1-2	NA	TRBV4-2	13	NA	CASSQEGRRSYTF	TGTGCCAGCAGCCAAGAGGGGCGGCGAAGCTACACCTTC
TRBJ1-3	NA	TRBV19	14	NA	CASETHRSGNTIYF	TGTGCCAGCGAGACGCACAGGTCAGGAAACACCATATATTTT
TRBJ2-3	NA	TRBV4-2	15	NA	CASSQEGRWADTQYF	TGTGCCAGCAGCCAAGAGGGGCGGTGGGCAGATACGCAGTATTTT
TRBJ1-4	NA	TRBV27	14	NA	CASSLSYREEKLFF	TGTGCCAGCAGTTTATCTTACCGGGAAGAAAAACTGTTTTTT
TRBJ1-1	NA	TRBV6-5	13	NA	CASSYSGTGEAFF	TGTGCCAGCAGTTACTCAGGAACAGGGGAAGCTTTCTTT
TRBJ1-2	TRBD1	TRBV19	14	NA	CASSSTGWDYGYTF	TGTGCCAGTAGTTCGACAGGGTGGGACTATGGCTACACCTTC
TRBJ1-1	NA	TRBV5-5	12	NA	CASSFQATEAFF	TGTGCCAGCAGCTTTCAAGCCACTGAAGCTTTCTTT
TRBJ2-1	NA	TRBV4-1	17	NA	CASSQEDPSGYYNEQFF	TGCGCCAGCAGCCAAGAAGACCCCAGCGGGTACTACAATGAGCAGTTCTTC
TRBJ2-7	TRBD1	TRBV7-9	14	NA	CASSLLQGAGEQYF	TGTGCCAGCAGCTTACTACAGGGGGCAGGGGAGCAGTACTTC
TRBJ1-2	TRBD1	TRBV12-3/TRBV12-4	13	few	CASRDSDSNGYTF	TGTGCCAGCCGGGACAGCGACTCGAATGGCTACACCTTC
TRBJ1-6	TRBD1	TRBV27	15	NA	CASSLGTGHNSPLHF	TGTGCCAGCAGTTTAGGGACAGGGCATAATTCACCCCTCCACTTT
TRBJ1-1	NA	TRBV5-1	15	NA	CASRALTVSNTEAFF	TGCGCCAGCAGGGCACTTACAGTATCGAACACTGAAGCTTTCTTT
TRBJ1-5	NA	TRBV18	15	few	CASSPVQSSNQPQHF	TGTGCCAGCTCACCCGTTCAGTCTAGCAATCAGCCCCAGCATTTT
TRBJ1-1	NA	TRBV5-1	13	NA	CASSLLQITEAFF	TGCGCCAGCAGCTTGCTACAGATCACTGAAGCTTTCTTT
TRBJ2-7	TRBD1	TRBV6-5	14	NA	CASSSGTGGNEQYF	TGTGCCAGCAGTTCCGGGACAGGGGGCAACGAGCAGTACTTC
TRBJ2-7	NA	TRBV5-1	14	once	CASSLDPGMSEQYF	TGCGCCAGCAGCTTGGACCCAGGGATGAGCGAGCAGTACTTC
TRBJ2-7	TRBD2	TRBV7-9	15	NA	CASSLGAGGLYEQYF	TGTGCCAGCAGCTTAGGAGCGGGGGGACTTTACGAGCAGTACTTC
TRBJ1-2	TRBD1	TRBV19	15	NA	CASSMSTGVPYGYTF	TGTGCCAGTAGTATGTCGACAGGGGTACCCTATGGCTACACCTTC
TRBJ1-2	TRBD1	TRBV27	15	NA	CASSFTGELGYGYTF	TGTGCCAGCAGTTTTACAGGGGAACTAGGCTATGGCTACACCTTC
TRBJ1-2	TRBD1	TRBV7-9	14	NA	CASSQQGDPYGYTF	TGTGCCAGCAGCCAACAGGGGGACCCCTATGGCTACACCTTC
TRBJ2-7	NA	TRBV29-1	13	few	CSVEAGSPYEQYF	TGCAGCGTTGAAGCAGGCTCTCCCTACGAGCAGTACTTC
TRBJ2-5	NA	TRBV14	15	NA	CASSQGGHPGETQYF	TGTGCCAGCAGCCAAGGGGGACACCCCGGGGAGACCCAGTACTTC
TRBJ2-6	NA	TRBV7-9	15	once	CASSSRGSGANVLTF	TGTGCCAGCAGTTCAAGGGGTTCTGGGGCCAACGTCCTGACTTTC
TRBJ1-6	NA	TRBV5-1	15	NA	CASSLGTNRDSPLHF	TGCGCCAGCAGCCTCGGGACAAACAGGGACTCACCCCTCCACTTT
TRBJ2-1	TRBD2	TRBV18	14	NA	CASSLGTSENEQFF	TGTGCCAGCTCACTAGGGACTAGCGAGAATGAGCAGTTCTTC
TRBJ1-1	TRBD1	TRBV5-1	14	NA	CASSIGQGNTEAFF	TGCGCCAGCAGCATCGGACAGGGGAACACTGAAGCTTTCTTT
TRBJ1-5	TRBD1	TRBV15	16	NA	CATSRDRQGGVQPQHF	TGTGCCACCAGCAGAGACCGACAGGGAGGAGTCCAGCCCCAGCATTTT
TRBJ2-3	NA	TRBV4-1	16	many	CASSFGVATSTDTQYF	TGCGCCAGCAGCTTTGGAGTAGCGACTAGCACAGATACGCAGTATTTT
TRBJ1-2	NA	TRBV25-1	14	NA	CASSEGHKNYGYTF	TGTGCCAGCAGTGAGGGACATAAGAACTATGGCTACACCTTC
TRBJ1-2	NA	TRBV24-1	12	NA	CATSWADYGYTF	TGTGCCACCAGTTGGGCAGACTATGGCTACACCTTC
TRBJ2-7	NA	TRBV5-1	15	few	CASSLAPNRENEQYF	TGCGCCAGCAGCTTGGCCCCCAACAGGGAGAACGAGCAGTACTTC